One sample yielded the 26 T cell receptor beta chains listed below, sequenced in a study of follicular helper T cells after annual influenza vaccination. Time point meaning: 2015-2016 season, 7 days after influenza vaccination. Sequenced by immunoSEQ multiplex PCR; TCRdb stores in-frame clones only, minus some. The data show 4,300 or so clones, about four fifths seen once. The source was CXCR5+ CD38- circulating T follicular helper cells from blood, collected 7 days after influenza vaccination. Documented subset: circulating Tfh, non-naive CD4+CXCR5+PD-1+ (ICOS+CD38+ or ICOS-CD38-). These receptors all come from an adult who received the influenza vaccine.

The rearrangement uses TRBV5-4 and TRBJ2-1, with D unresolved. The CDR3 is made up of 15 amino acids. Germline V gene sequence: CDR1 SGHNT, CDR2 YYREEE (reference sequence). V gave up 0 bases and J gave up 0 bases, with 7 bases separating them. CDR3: CASSLDRGSYNEQFF. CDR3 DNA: TGTGCCAGCAGCTTGGACCGCGGCTCCTACAATGAGCAGTTCTTC.

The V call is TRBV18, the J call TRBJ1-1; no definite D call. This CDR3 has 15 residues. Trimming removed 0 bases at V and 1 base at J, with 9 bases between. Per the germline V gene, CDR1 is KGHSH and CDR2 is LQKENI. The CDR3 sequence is CASSPPNLGNTEAFF. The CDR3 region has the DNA TGTGCCAGCTCACCACCCAATCTGGGGAACACTGAAGCTTTCTTT.

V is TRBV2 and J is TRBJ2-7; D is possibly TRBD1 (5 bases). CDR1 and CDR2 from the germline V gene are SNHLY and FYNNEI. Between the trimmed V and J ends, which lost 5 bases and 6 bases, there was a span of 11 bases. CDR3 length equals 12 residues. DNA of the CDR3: TGTGCCAGCAGTAGTCAGGGATCCGAGCAGTACTTC. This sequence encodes CASSSQGSEQYF.

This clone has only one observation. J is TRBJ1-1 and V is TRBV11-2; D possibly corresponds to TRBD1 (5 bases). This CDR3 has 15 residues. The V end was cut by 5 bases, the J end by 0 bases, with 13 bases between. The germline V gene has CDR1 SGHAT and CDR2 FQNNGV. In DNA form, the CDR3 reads TGTGCCAGCAGCGTCTATGGGGGGGTGAACACTGAAGCTTTCTTT. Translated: CASSVYGGVNTEAFF.

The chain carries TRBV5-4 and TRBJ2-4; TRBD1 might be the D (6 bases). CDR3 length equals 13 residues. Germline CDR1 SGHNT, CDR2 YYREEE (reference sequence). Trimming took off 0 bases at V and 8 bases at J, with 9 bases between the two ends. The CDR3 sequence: CASSLDRDDIQYF. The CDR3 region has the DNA TGTGCCAGCAGCTTGGACAGGGACGACATTCAGTACTTC. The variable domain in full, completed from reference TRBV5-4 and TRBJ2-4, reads ETGVTQSPTHLIKTRGQQVTLRCSSQSGHNTVSWYQQALGQGPQFIFQYYREEENGRGNFPPRFSGLQFPNYSSELNVNALELDDSALYLCASSLDRDDIQYFGAGTRLSVL.

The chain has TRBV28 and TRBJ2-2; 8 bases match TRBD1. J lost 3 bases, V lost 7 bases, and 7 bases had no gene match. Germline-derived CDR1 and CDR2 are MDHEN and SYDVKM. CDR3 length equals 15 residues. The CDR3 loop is CASKPSTGDTGELFF. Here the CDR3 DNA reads TGTGCCAGCAAACCCTCGACAGGGGACACCGGGGAGCTGTTTTTT.

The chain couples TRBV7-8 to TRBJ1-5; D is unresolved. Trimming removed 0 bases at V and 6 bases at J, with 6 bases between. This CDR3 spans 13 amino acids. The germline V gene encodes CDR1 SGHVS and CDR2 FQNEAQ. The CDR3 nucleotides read TGTGCCAGCAGCTTAGCGTTCGGTCAGCCCCAGCATTTT. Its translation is CASSLAFGQPQHF. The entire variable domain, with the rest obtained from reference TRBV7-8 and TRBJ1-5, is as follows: GAGVSQSPRYKVAKRGQDVALRCDPISGHVSLFWYQQALGQGPEFLTYFQNEAQLDKSGLPSDRFFAERPEGSVSTLKIQRTQQEDSAVYLCASSLAFGQPQHFGDGTRLSIL.

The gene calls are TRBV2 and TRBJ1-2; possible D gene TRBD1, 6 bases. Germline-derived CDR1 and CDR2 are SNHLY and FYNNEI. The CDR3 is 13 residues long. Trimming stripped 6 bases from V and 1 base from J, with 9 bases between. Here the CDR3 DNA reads TGTGCCAGCAGATACAGGGTTAACTATGGCTACACCTTC. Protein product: CASRYRVNYGYTF.

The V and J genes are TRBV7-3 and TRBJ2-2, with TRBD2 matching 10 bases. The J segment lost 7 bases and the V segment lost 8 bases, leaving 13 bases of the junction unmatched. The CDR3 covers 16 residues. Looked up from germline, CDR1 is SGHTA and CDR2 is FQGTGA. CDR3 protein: CASSLGLAGVSGELFF. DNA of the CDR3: TGTGCCAGCTCTTTGGGGCTAGCGGGAGTCAGCGGGGAGCTGTTTTTT.

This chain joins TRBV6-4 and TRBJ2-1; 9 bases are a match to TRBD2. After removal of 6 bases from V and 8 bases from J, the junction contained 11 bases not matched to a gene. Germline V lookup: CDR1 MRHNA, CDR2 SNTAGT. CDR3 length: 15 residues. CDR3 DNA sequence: TGTGCCAGCAGCGTCTTTAGCGGGAGTACATATGAGCAGTTCTTC. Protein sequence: CASSVFSGSTYEQFF.

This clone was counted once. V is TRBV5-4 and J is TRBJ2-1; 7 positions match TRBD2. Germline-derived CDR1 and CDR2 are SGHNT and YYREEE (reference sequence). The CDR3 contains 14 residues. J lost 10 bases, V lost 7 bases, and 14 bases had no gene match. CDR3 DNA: TGTGCCAGCGGGACCATGGCGGGGGTATACGAGCAGTTCTTC. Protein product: CASGTMAGVYEQFF.

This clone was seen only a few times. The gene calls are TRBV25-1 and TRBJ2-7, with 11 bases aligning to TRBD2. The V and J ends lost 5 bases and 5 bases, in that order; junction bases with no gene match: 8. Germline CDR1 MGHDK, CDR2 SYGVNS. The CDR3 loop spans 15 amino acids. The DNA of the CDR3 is TGTGCCAGCAGTCAAAGACTAGCGGGAATGAACGAGCAGTACTTC. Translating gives CASSQRLAGMNEQYF.

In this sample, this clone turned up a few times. The DNA of the CDR3 is TGTGCCAGCAGCGTTGACAGCAACTATGGCTACACCTTC. Translation: CASSVDSNYGYTF. The rearrangement links TRBV2 to TRBJ1-2, with D possibly TRBD1 on 5 matching bases. The V end was cut by 6 bases, the J end by 2 bases, with 10 bases between. Per the germline V gene, CDR1 is SNHLY and CDR2 is FYNNEI. The CDR3 totals 13 residues.

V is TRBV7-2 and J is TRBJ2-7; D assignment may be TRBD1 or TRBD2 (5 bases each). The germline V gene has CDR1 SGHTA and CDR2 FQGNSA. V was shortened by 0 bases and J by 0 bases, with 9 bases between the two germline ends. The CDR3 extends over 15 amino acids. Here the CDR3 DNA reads TGTGCCAGCAGCTTAGCGAGGGGCCCCTCCTACGAGCAGTACTTC. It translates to CASSLARGPSYEQYF.

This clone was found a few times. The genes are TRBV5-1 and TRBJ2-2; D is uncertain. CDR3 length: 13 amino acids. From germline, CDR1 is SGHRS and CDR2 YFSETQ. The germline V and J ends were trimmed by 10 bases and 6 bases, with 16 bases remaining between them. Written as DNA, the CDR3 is TGCGCCCGTCATCCCGCGACTCCCGGGGAGCTGTTTTTT. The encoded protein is CARHPATPGELFF. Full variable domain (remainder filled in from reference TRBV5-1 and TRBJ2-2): KAGVTQTPRYLIKTRGQQVTLSCSPISGHRSVSWYQQTPGQGLQFLFEYFSETQRNKGNFPGRFSGRQFSNSRSEMNVSTLELGDSALYLCARHPATPGELFFGEGSRLTVL.

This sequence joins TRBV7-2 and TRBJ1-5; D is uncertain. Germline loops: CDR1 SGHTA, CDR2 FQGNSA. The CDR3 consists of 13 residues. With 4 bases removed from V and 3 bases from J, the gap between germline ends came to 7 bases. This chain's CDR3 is CASSSSTNQPQHF. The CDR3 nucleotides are TGTGCCAGCAGCTCCTCGACCAATCAGCCCCAGCATTTT.

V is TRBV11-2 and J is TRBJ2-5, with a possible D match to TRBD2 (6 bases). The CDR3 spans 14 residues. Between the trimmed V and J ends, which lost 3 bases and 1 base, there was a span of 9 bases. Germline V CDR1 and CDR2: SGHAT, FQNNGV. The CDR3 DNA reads TGTGCCAGCAGCTTGGGACTTTTCCAAGAGACCCAGTACTTC. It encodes CASSLGLFQETQYF.

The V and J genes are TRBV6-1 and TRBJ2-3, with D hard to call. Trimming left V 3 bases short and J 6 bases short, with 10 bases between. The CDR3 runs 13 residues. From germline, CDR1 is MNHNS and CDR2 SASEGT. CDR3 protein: CASSEPRWDTQYF. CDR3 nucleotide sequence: TGTGCCAGCAGTGAGCCTAGGTGGGATACGCAGTATTTT.

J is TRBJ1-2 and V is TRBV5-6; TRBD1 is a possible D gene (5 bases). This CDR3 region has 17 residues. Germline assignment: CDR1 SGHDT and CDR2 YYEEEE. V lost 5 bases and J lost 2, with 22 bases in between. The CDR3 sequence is CASSWSIGGSENYGYTF. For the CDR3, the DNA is TGTGCCAGCAGTTGGTCCATTGGGGGTTCGGAAAACTATGGCTACACCTTC. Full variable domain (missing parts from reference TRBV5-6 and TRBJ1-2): DAGVTQSPTHLIKTRGQQVTLRCSPKSGHDTVSWYQQALGQGPQFIFQYYEEEERQRGNFPDRFSGHQFPNYSSELNVNALLLGDSALYLCASSWSIGGSENYGYTFGSGTRLTVV.

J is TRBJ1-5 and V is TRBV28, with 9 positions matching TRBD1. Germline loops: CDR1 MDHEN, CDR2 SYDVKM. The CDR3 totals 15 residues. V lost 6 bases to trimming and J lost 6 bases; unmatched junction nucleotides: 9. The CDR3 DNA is TGTGCCAGCAGACGCGGGACAGGGCTCGGTCAGCCCCAGCATTTT. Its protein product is CASRRGTGLGQPQHF.

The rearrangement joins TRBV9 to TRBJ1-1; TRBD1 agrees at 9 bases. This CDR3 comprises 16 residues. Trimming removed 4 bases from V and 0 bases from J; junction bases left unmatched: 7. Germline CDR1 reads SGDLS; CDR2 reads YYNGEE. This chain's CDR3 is CASSPRTGDVNTEAFF. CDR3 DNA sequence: TGTGCCAGCAGCCCCCGGACAGGGGACGTGAACACTGAAGCTTTCTTT.

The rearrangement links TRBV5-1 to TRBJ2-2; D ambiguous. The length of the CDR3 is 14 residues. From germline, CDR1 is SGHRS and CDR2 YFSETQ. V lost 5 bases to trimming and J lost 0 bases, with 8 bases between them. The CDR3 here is CASRVEANTGELFF. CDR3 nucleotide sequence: TGCGCCAGCAGGGTAGAGGCGAACACCGGGGAGCTGTTTTTT.

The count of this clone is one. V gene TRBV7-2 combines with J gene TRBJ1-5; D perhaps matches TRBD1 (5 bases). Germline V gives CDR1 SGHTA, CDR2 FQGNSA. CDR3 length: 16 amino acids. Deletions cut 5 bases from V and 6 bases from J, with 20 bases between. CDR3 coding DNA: TGTGCCAGCAGCACCGAGCAGGGAGGGGCGAGTCAGCCCCAGCATTTT. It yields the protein CASSTEQGGASQPQHF.

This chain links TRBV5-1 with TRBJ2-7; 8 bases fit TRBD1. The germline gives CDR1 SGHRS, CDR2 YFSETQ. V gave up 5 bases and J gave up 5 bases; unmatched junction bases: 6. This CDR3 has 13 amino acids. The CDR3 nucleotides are TGCGCCAGCAGGGGCGGGACAGGCCACGAGCAGTACTTC. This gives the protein CASRGGTGHEQYF.

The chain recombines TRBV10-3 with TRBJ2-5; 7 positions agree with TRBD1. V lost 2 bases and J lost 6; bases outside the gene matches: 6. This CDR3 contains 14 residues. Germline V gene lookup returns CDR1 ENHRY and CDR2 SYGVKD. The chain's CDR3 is CAISERQGAQTQYF. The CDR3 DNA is TGTGCCATCAGTGAGAGACAGGGCGCACAGACCCAGTACTTC.

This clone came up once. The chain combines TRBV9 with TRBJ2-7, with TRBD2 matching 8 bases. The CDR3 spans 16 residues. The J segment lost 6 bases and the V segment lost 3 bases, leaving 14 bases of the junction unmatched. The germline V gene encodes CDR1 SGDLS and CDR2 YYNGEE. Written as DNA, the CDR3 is TGTGCCAGCAGCGCCGGAGATGGGACTAGTTCTTTCGAGCAGTACTTC. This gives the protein CASSAGDGTSSFEQYF.